This T cell receptor (beta chain) came from a study of prognosis after radiotherapy for stage I lung cancer. This clonotype is medium-sized within its sample. The CDR3 is made up of 11 amino acids. Trimming took off 6 bases at V and 8 bases at J, with 7 bases between the two ends. The genomic DNA TCR beta CDR3 region underwent two rounds of multiplex PCR. Primers specific to each TRBV and TRBJ gene drove first-round PCR. From the multiplex PCR reads, TCRdb called clonotypes with MiXCR, one entry per CDR3 protein. The sample shows 10,000 to 15,000 distinct CDR3 sequences, 43% of them seen only once. The J gene is TRBJ2-2, the V gene TRBV12-3 or TRBV12-4, with unresolved D. The receptor was derived from a donor over 45 with non-small cell lung cancer. The specimen was PBMCs, collected before or after stereotactic body radiation therapy (not recorded which). As DNA, the CDR3 is TGTGCCAGCAGGAAGGCGGGGGAGCTGTTTTTT. This codes for CASRKAGELFF.